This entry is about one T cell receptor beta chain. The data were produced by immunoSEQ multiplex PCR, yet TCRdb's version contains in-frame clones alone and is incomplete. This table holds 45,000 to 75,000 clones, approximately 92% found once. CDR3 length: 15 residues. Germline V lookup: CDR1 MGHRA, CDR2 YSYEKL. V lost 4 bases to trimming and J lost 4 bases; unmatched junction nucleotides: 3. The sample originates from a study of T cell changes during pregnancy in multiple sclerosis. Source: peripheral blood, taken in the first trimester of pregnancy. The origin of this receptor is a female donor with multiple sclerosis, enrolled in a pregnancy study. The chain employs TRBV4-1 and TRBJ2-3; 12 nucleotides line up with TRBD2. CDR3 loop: CASSPSGGGADTQYF. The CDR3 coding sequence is TGCGCCAGCAGCCCTAGCGGGGGGGGTGCAGATACGCAGTATTTT.